This TCR beta chain was sequenced for a study of spatial heterogeneity in lung cancer. Study-wide background: Strong correlation was found between tumor-region TCR transcript counts and a T cell module score from matched bulk RNA-seq. The study, taken as a whole, reports: Tumor mutation counts were tracked by expanded intratumoral alpha and beta TCR counts.

At least ten counts were recorded for this clonotype. No antigen is known for it. The germline V gene has CDR1 KGHDR and CDR2 SFDVKD. The CDR3 spans 16 residues. Trimming took 4 bases from V and 7 from J; bases not matched to a gene: 9. Regarding time point: sample taken at primary tumor resection. TCR cDNA molecules were tagged individually, and each one carried a unique molecular identifier. TCRdb reanalysed the 5' RACE reads using MiXCR and keeps one entry per CDR3 protein. The repertoire has about 14,000 distinct CDR3 sequences, about 6% of them found once; the top ten carry around 10%. Source: lung tumor tissue, taken at surgery. The TCR originated in a female donor with early-stage non-small cell lung cancer. V is TRBV24-1 and J is TRBJ2-3; 11 bases align to TRBD1. This CDR3 is CATSEVGQGASNTQYF. The CDR3 nucleotides are TGTGCCACCAGTGAGGTCGGACAGGGGGCTTCGAATACGCAGTATTTT.